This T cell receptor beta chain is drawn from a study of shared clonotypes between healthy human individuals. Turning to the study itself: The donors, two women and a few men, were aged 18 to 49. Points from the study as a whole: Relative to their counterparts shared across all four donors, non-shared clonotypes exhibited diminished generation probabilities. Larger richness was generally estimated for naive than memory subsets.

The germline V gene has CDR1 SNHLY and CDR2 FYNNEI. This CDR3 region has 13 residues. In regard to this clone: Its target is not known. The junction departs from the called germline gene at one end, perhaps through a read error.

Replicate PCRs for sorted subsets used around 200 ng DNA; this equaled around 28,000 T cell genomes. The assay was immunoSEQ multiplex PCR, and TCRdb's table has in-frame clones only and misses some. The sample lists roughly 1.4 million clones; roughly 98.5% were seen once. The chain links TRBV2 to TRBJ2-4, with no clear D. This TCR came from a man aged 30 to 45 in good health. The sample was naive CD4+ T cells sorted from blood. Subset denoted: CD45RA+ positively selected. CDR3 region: CASSGFGKNIQYF. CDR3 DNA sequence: TGTGCCAGTAGTGGTTTCGGCAAAAACATTCAGTACTTC.